This is a list of T cell receptor beta chains from one sample in a study of yellow fever vaccine responses in identical twins. TCRdb ran MiXCR on the RT-PCR reads and lists one entry per CDR3 protein. The sample has around 20,000 distinct CDR3 sequences, about two thirds seen once. Sequenced material: T cells from blood (PBMCs), unsorted or a sorted subset (not recorded which), taken before or after yellow fever vaccination (not recorded which). These receptors were taken from a young woman who received the yellow fever vaccine. The CDR3 runs from the conserved cysteine through the conserved F or W. D genes are given only for firm matches. The size field is filled for only some rows; it gives once, few, many or a size class.

-,TRBJ1-2,TRBV29-1,-,TGCAGCTTCCAAGGAGCTAACTATGGCTACACCTTC,CSFQGANYGYTF
few,TRBJ2-2,TRBV29-1,TRBD2,TGCAGCGTTAGGCTAGCGGGAGACACCGGGGAGCTGTTTTTT,CSVRLAGDTGELFF
-,TRBJ1-3,TRBV6-5,-,TGTGCCAGCAGTTACGGGGGTACGGGAAACACCATATATTTT,CASSYGGTGNTIYF
few,TRBJ2-1,TRBV20-1,TRBD1,TGCAGTGTCAGGGGGACAGGGGACTACAATGAGCAGTTCTTC,CSVRGTGDYNEQFF
few,TRBJ2-1,TRBV9,TRBD2,TGTGCCAGCAGCGTAGAACCTAGCGGTTACAATGAGCAGTTCTTC,CASSVEPSGYNEQFF
-,TRBJ2-7,TRBV5-6,TRBD2,TGTGCCAGCAGCTTGGCCGGGAGGCGGGACGAGCAGTACTTC,CASSLAGRRDEQYF
-,TRBJ1-1,TRBV10-1,-,TGCGCCAGCAGTGAGGCAGAGAACACTGAAGCTTTCTTT,CASSEAENTEAFF
-,TRBJ2-7,TRBV6-5,-,TGTGCCAGCAGTTACTTAAGGGGGACCGACTACGAGCAGTACTTC,CASSYLRGTDYEQYF
-,TRBJ2-2,TRBV11-3,-,TGTGCCAGCAGCTTACGAGTGGACACCGGGGAGCTGTTTTTT,CASSLRVDTGELFF
-,TRBJ2-5,TRBV11-3,-,TGTGCCAGCAGCTTAGATCTCGGGGGCTGGGAGACCCAGTACTTC,CASSLDLGGWETQYF
-,TRBJ2-2,TRBV7-8,-,TGTGCCAGCAGCTTAGTTCCGGAGGCGTACACCGGGGAGCTGTTTTTT,CASSLVPEAYTGELFF
few,TRBJ2-5,TRBV15,-,TGTGCCACCAGCAGAGATAGACAGCTTGAGACCCAGTACTTC,CATSRDRQLETQYF